Shown below are 8 T cell receptor beta chains from a single sample sequenced in a study of long-term antiretroviral therapy in people with HIV. Run at survey level, the immunoSEQ assay was version v3.0. Assay used: immunoSEQ multiplex PCR; TCRdb lists only in-frame clones, some missing. Seen here are 15,000 to 20,000 clones, more than 85% observed once, and the top ten hold 7.5% to 9.5%. This specimen consisted of unsorted PBMCs, obtained 0.3 years after starting antiretroviral therapy. These receptors were collected from a man aged 55-75 years with HIV.

The chain joins TRBV18 to TRBJ1-1; 9 bases match TRBD1. Germline V gene lookup returns CDR1 KGHSH and CDR2 LQKENI. The CDR3 is 16 amino acids. After removal of 2 bases from V and 1 base from J, the junction contained 5 bases not matched to a gene. The CDR3 spells CASSPKTGGRNTEAFF. The CDR3 DNA is TGTGCCAGCTCACCAAAGACAGGGGGGAGGAACACTGAAGCTTTCTTT.

The chain links TRBV11-2 to TRBJ2-7; D is unresolved. The V end was cut by 5 bases, the J end by 3 bases, with 5 bases between. This CDR3 contains 11 residues. In germline, CDR1 is SGHAT, CDR2 FQNNGV. The CDR3 DNA is TGTGCCAGCAGCGTTATCTACGAGCAGTACTTC. Translating gives CASSVIYEQYF.

This clone has only a few counts. V gene TRBV7-2 combines with J gene TRBJ1-5; the D gene is possibly TRBD1 (6 bases). This CDR3 is built from 14 residues. Trimming cost V 4 bases and J 2 bases, with 9 bases left between them. Per germline, CDR1 SGHTA and CDR2 FQGNSA. CDR3 DNA sequence: TGTGCCAGCAGCTACAGGGAGGGCAATCAGCCCCAGCATTTT. Encoded protein: CASSYREGNQPQHF.

The J gene is TRBJ2-5, the V gene TRBV7-2; D is perhaps TRBD1 (6 bases). The CDR3 spans 17 residues. The V and J ends lost 5 bases and 7 bases respectively, with 26 bases between them. Germline V lookup: CDR1 SGHTA, CDR2 FQGNSA. The CDR3 DNA reads as TGTGCCAGCAGCCCCGGGACATGGTCCCCGAGGCCTGGGACCCAGTACTTC. This codes for CASSPGTWSPRPGTQYF.

This chain links TRBV14 with TRBJ1-5; D unclear. The CDR3 is 17 amino acids. Germline CDR1 SGHDN, CDR2 FVKESK. Trimming removed 1 base from V and 0 bases from J, with 13 bases in between. For the CDR3, the DNA is TGTGCCAGCAGCCAAGGTTACGGATCCGATAGCAATCAGCCCCAGCATTTT. Its translation: CASSQGYGSDSNQPQHF.

V gene TRBV10-2 combines with J gene TRBJ2-5; TRBD2 matches at 9 bases. The CDR3 totals 17 residues. The trim removed 0 bases at V and 7 bases at J, leaving 12 bases unmatched. Per the germline V gene, CDR1 is WSHSY and CDR2 is SAAADI. DNA of the CDR3: TGCGCCAGCAGTGAGTCGGGGCTAGCGGGGTGGAGATGGACCCAGTACTTC. It is translated as CASSESGLAGWRWTQYF.

This clone was observed a single time. The chain carries TRBV7-9 and TRBJ1-1; TRBD1 might be the D (6 bases). There are 16 residues in the CDR3. Germline V CDR1 and CDR2: SEHNR, FQNEAQ (reference sequence). Trimming shortened V by 7 bases and J by 8 bases, and 26 bases separated the two germline ends. The CDR3 coding sequence is TGTGCCAGCACCCCAGGAGGGGTGCCAGGGGCTCGCGAAGCTTTCTTT. Amino acids: CASTPGGVPGAREAFF.

The rearrangement links TRBV5-1 to TRBJ2-3; 11 nucleotides agree with TRBD2. V shed 4 bases and J 0 bases; nucleotides not matched to a gene: 4. The CDR3 covers 16 residues. Germline CDR1 is SGHRS and CDR2 is YFSETQ. CDR3: CASSQGLAASTDTQYF. DNA for the CDR3: TGCGCCAGCAGCCAGGGACTAGCGGCTAGCACAGATACGCAGTATTTT.